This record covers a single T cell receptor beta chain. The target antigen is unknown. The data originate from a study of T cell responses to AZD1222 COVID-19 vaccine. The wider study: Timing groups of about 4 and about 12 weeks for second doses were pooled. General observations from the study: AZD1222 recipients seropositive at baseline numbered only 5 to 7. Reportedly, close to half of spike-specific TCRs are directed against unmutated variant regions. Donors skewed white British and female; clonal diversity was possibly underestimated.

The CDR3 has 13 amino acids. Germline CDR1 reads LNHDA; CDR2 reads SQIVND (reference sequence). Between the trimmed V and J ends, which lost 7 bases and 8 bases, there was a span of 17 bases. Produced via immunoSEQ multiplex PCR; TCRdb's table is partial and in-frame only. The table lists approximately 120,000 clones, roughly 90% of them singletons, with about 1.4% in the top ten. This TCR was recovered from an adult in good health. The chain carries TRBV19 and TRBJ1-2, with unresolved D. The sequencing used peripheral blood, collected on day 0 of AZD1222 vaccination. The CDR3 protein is CASKPETLDGYTF. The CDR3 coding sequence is TGTGCCAGTAAGCCGGAAACTCTAGACGGCTACACCTTC.